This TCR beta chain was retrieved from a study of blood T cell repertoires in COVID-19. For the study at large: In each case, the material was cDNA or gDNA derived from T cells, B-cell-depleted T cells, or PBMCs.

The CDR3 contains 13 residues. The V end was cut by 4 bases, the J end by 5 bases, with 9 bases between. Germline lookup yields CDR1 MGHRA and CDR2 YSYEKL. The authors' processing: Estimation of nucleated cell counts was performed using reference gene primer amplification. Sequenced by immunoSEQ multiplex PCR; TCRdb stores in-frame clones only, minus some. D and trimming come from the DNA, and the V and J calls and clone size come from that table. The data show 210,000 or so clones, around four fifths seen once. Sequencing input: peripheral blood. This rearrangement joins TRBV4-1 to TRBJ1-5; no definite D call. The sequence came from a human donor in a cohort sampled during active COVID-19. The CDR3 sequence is CASSPSPDQPQHF. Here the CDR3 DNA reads TGCGCCAGCAGCCCGAGTCCCGATCAGCCCCAGCATTTT.